This TCR beta chain was retrieved from a study of Ad26.COV2.S vaccination and SARS-CoV-2 variants. Study results and caveats: Measurement of non-spike TCR breadth gave similar results in vaccine and placebo recipients. Analytic work on TCR breadth and depth might have understated the full extent of total T cell responses.

The assay was immunoSEQ multiplex PCR, and TCRdb's table has in-frame clones only and misses some. The sample shows 400,000 to 500,000 clones, roughly 89% of them seen only once. Concerning this clone itself: Its antigen is not identified.

Specified treatment: some 19 received Ad26.COV2.S at low or high dose, single or two shots; roughly five received placebo; per-sample allocation not given. At day 63 after the first vaccine or placebo injection, samples were drawn. A Boston adult aged 18-55 years was the donor. Immunization relied on an Ad26 vector, which expressed Wuhan-strain SARS-CoV-2 spike. Germline V gene sequence: CDR1 KGHSH, CDR2 LQKENI. The CDR3 totals 15 residues. V lost 2 bases to trimming and J lost 5 bases, with 13 bases between them. The sequence came from a person aged 18-60 years who received the Ad26.COV2.S COVID-19 vaccine or a placebo. The specimen was peripheral blood, collected in a trial of Ad26.COV2.S vaccine versus placebo. The chain combines TRBV18 with TRBJ1-5; no clear D. CDR3 nucleotide sequence: TGTGCCAGCTCACCAATCGACTCTTGGGATCAGCCCCAGCATTTT. Amino acids: CASSPIDSWDQPQHF.